Included here is one T cell receptor (beta chain) sequence, with context. Its antigen target is currently unknown. Base-call qualities are not available, and no considerably larger clone is one nucleotide away. V and J are trimmed by 4 bases and 2 bases, and the gene matches miss 3 bases of the junction. The CDR3 numbers 16 residues from cysteine through phenylalanine. Only the CDR3 region is kept as DNA, spanning 48 bases read in frame from base 1. As encoded in the germline V gene (reference sequence), CDR1 is LNHDA while CDR2 is SQIVND. The sample originates from a study of T cell changes during pregnancy in multiple sclerosis (dated by TCRdb to the late 2010s). Background on the whole study: The study looked at changes in the T cell repertoire across pregnancy in women with multiple sclerosis.

Libraries were built with the immunoSEQ multiplex PCR assay. In TCRdb, the immuneACCESS table is reduced to in-frame sequences with V and J assigned. These tables do not hold every clone; where another copy was compared, an unresolved V gene accounts for under half, and the others remain unexplained. The sample table lists about 100,000 clones, around 92% of them with a count of one. Around 2.1% of the sample is taken by the ten largest. This receptor chain uses TRBV19 and TRBJ2-1, and 12 junctional nucleotides match TRBD2. Sequencing was performed on peripheral blood, taken after pregnancy. The receptor comes from a female donor with multiple sclerosis, enrolled in a pregnancy study. DNA sequence: TGTGCCAGTAGTACGACTAGCGGGAGTCCCTACAATGAGCAGTTCTTC. This gives the protein CASSTTSGSPYNEQFF.